A single sample gave rise to the 20 T cell receptor beta chains below, sequenced in a study of PD-1 blockade in classical Hodgkin lymphoma. Produced via immunoSEQ multiplex PCR; TCRdb's table is partial and in-frame only. Here the sample spans over 35,000 clones, 60% to 85% being singletons. Following autologous stem cell transplantation, relapse occurred in every patient, and exposure to brentuximab vedotin varied. Here the sequenced sample was peripheral blood mononuclear cells (PBMCs), taken at baseline. These receptors all stem from a human donor with classical Hodgkin lymphoma.

This clone was observed a handful of times. The identical CDR3 is also encoded by other nucleotide sequences in the sample. The V gene is TRBV7-2, the J gene TRBJ2-7, with TRBD2 matching 8 bases. Per the germline V gene, CDR1 is SGHTA and CDR2 is FQGNSA. CDR3 length equals 14 residues. J gave up 6 bases and V 6 bases, and 10 bases lay outside the gene matches. Here the CDR3 DNA reads TGTGCCAGCAGTTTCGGACTAGCTGCAGGCGAGCAGTACTTC. As protein: CASSFGLAAGEQYF.

J is TRBJ1-6 and V is TRBV5-1; tentatively, D is TRBD1 (6 bases). The CDR3 is 16 residues long. The ends were cut back, 2 bases at V and 5 bases at J, with 14 bases in the middle. Germline V gene sequence: CDR1 SGHRS, CDR2 YFSETQ. CDR3 residues: CASSFAQGHNNSPLHF. The CDR3 DNA reads as TGCGCCAGCAGCTTCGCGCAGGGACATAATAATTCACCCCTCCACTTT.

The chain couples TRBV6-1 to TRBJ2-1, with a tentative D call TRBD2 (6 bases). V dropped 7 bases and J dropped 0 bases, with 10 bases sitting between them. CDR1 and CDR2 (germline): MNHNS, SASEGT. The length of the CDR3 is 14 residues. As DNA, the CDR3 is TGTGCCAGCACGGTAGCGGTCTCCTACAATGAGCAGTTCTTC. Translated, it gives CASTVAVSYNEQFF.

The chain combines TRBV19 with TRBJ1-1; D unclear. The germline gives CDR1 LNHDA, CDR2 SQIVND (reference sequence). CDR3 length: 14 amino acids. Trimming pared 4 bases from V and 1 base from J, leaving 10 bases between. CDR3 protein: CASSRADRNTEAFF. The CDR3 nucleotides read TGTGCCAGTAGTAGGGCAGATCGGAACACTGAAGCTTTCTTT.

This clone was counted once. At one boundary the junction diverges from the germline segment, which might be a read error. The chain has TRBV5-5 and TRBJ2-7; 10 positions agree with TRBD1. Germline lookup yields CDR1 SGHKS and CDR2 YYEKEE (reference sequence). The CDR3 loop spans 16 amino acids. CDR3 in amino acids: CASTLTGGVRSYEQYF. The CDR3 DNA is TGTGCCAGCACCTTGACAGGGGGCGTAAGAAGCTACGAGCAGTACTTC.

The chain uses TRBV5-6 and TRBJ2-7, with TRBD2 matching over 7 bases. The CDR3 sequence is 16 residues long. The V gene's germline CDR1 is SGHDT and CDR2 YYEEEE. The trim removed 1 base at V and 4 bases at J, leaving 11 bases unmatched. CDR3 region: CASSLLRGGRAYEQYF. As DNA, the CDR3 is TGTGCCAGCAGCTTGTTACGTGGCGGGAGAGCATACGAGCAGTACTTC. The entire variable domain, with the rest obtained from reference TRBV5-6 and TRBJ2-7, is as follows: DAGVTQSPTHLIKTRGQQVTLRCSPKSGHDTVSWYQQALGQGPQFIFQYYEEEERQRGNFPDRFSGHQFPNYSSELNVNALLLGDSALYLCASSLLRGGRAYEQYFGPGTRLTVT.

This sequence joins TRBV15 and TRBJ2-1; no clear D gene. In germline, CDR1 is LNHNV, CDR2 YYDKDF (reference sequence). The ends were cut back, 8 bases at V and 4 bases at J, with 12 bases in the middle. CDR3 length equals 13 residues. DNA of the CDR3: TGTGCCACCCGATCCGGTATATACAATGAGCAGTTCTTC. Its protein is CATRSGIYNEQFF.

This clone was seen only a few times. This rearrangement joins TRBV21-1 to TRBJ1-1. TRBV21-1 represents a pseudogene. The CDR3 is made up of 13 amino acids. CDR3 DNA sequence: TGTGCCAGCAGCCCCGGACTGAACACTGAAGCTTTCTTT. Its protein is CASSPGLNTEAFF.

This clone is classed as medium-sized. The gene calls are TRBV19 and TRBJ2-3; tentatively, D is TRBD1 (6 bases). Germline V gene data show CDR1 as LNHDA and CDR2 as SQIVND (reference sequence). The CDR3 extends over 15 amino acids. Deletions cut 7 bases from V and 6 bases from J, with 20 bases between. This chain's CDR3 is CASKGLLGGADTQYF. For the CDR3, the DNA is TGTGCCAGTAAGGGTCTGTTAGGGGGAGCGGATACGCAGTATTTT.

CDR3 sequence reads: CASSQGGLAGGSSYEQYF. The CDR3 nucleotides are TGCGCCAGCAGCCAAGGTGGACTAGCGGGAGGGAGCTCCTACGAGCAGTACTTC. The J gene is TRBJ2-7, the V gene TRBV4-1, with 15 bases lining up with TRBD2. J lost 0 bases, V lost 1 base, and 4 bases had no gene match. The V gene's germline CDR1 is MGHRA and CDR2 YSYEKL. The CDR3 totals 18 residues.

The V and J genes are TRBV27 and TRBJ2-7; D remains unclear. This CDR3 has 13 amino acids. V was clipped by 0 bases and J by 2 bases, with 5 bases between them. Germline CDR1 MNHEY, CDR2 SMNVEV (reference sequence). The CDR3 region has the DNA TGTGCCAGCAGTTTATCGACTCCCTACGAGCAGTACTTC. Translated, it gives CASSLSTPYEQYF.

The rearrangement links TRBV6-6 to TRBJ1-1; a possible D gene is TRBD1 (5 bases). The germline V gene has CDR1 MNHNY and CDR2 SVGAGI (reference sequence). The CDR3 length is 14 residues. The V and J ends lost 2 bases and 4 bases respectively, with 11 bases between them. In DNA, the CDR3 is TGTGCCAGCAGTTACGGGCAGGGTATCACTGAAGCTTTCTTT. Protein product: CASSYGQGITEAFF.

This clone was observed a few times. The J gene is TRBJ2-1, the V gene TRBV18, with 12 bases fitting TRBD2. The CDR3 extends over 18 amino acids. With V trimmed by 4 bases and J by 5 bases, 12 bases remained unmatched. Germline CDR1 KGHSH, CDR2 LQKENI. CDR3 region: CASSRPSGRAAYNNEQFF. The CDR3 DNA sequence: TGTGCCAGCTCACGTCCTAGCGGGAGGGCGGCCTACAACAATGAGCAGTTCTTC.

The V gene is TRBV9, the J gene TRBJ1-2, with a weak D call TRBD1 (6 bases). CDR3 length: 12 amino acids. V lost 8 bases and J lost 3, with 11 bases in between. Germline V gene data show CDR1 as SGDLS and CDR2 as YYNGEE. The CDR3, as DNA: TGTGCCAGTCAGGGGCGGGACTATGGCTACACCTTC. Translation gives CASQGRDYGYTF. The variable domain in full, completed from reference TRBV9 and TRBJ1-2, reads DSGVTQTPKHLITATGQRVTLRCSPRSGDLSVYWYQQSLDQGLQFLIQYYNGEERAKGNILERFSAQQFPDLHSELNLSSLELGDSALYFCASQGRDYGYTFGSGTRLTVV.

The chain joins TRBV28 to TRBJ2-2, with 8 positions matching TRBD2. Germline CDR1 reads MDHEN; CDR2 reads SYDVKM. The CDR3 loop spans 17 amino acids. With V trimmed by 3 bases and J by 3 bases, 9 bases remained unmatched. The CDR3 coding sequence is TGTGCCAGCAGTTTTATCCCGGGAGGGGGGGACACCGGGGAGCTGTTTTTT. Translation: CASSFIPGGGDTGELFF.

The rearrangement joins TRBV19 to TRBJ2-5; possibly TRBD1 or TRBD2 for D (6 bases each). The CDR3 covers 16 residues. Trimming removed 3 bases at V and 5 bases at J, with 19 bases between. Germline V gene sequence: CDR1 LNHDA, CDR2 SQIVND (reference sequence). CDR3 region: CASSMTWGARKETQYF. In DNA form, the CDR3 reads TGTGCCAGTAGTATGACTTGGGGGGCCCGAAAGGAGACCCAGTACTTC. Using reference TRBV19 and TRBJ2-5 for the parts outside the CDR3, the full variable domain is DGGITQSPKYLFRKEGQNVTLSCEQNLNHDAMYWYRQDPGQGLRLIYYSQIVNDFQKGDIAEGYSVSREKKESFPLTVTSAQKNPTAFYLCASSMTWGARKETQYFGPGTRLLVL.

This chain joins TRBV28 and TRBJ2-7; D is perhaps TRBD2 (5 bases). The CDR3 consists of 13 residues. Germline CDR1 is MDHEN and CDR2 is SYDVKM. Trimming cost V 8 bases and J 3 bases, with 14 bases left between them. The DNA for the CDR3 is TGTGCCAGCGGCCTGGGTCGGGGCTACGAGCAGTACTTC. It encodes CASGLGRGYEQYF.

This rearrangement joins TRBV6-6 to TRBJ1-1; 9 nucleotides align to TRBD1. The trim removed 6 bases at V and 3 bases at J, leaving 5 bases unmatched. Germline V gene sequence: CDR1 MNHNY, CDR2 SVGAGI (reference sequence). The CDR3 loop spans 14 amino acids. The CDR3 DNA follows: TGTGCCAGCAGCCGATGGACAGGGGACACTGAAGCTTTCTTT. Translation: CASSRWTGDTEAFF.

The V gene is TRBV10-2, the J gene TRBJ2-7; D is undetermined. Per the germline V gene, CDR1 is WSHSY and CDR2 is SAAADI. The V end was cut by 8 bases, the J end by 0 bases, with 14 bases between. The CDR3 contains 14 residues. CDR3 DNA sequence: TGCGCCAGCCGGTTACGAAGGAGCTCCTACGAGCAGTACTTC. The encoded protein is CASRLRRSSYEQYF.

This chain joins TRBV2 and TRBJ2-7, with 8 bases that match TRBD1. Unmatched junction bases numbered 7, after V lost 10 bases and J lost 2 bases. Germline V gene lookup returns CDR1 SNHLY and CDR2 FYNNEI. There are 13 residues in the CDR3. Here the CDR3 reads CATASGGPYEQYF. In DNA, the CDR3 is TGTGCCACGGCCTCAGGGGGCCCCTACGAGCAGTACTTC.